This T cell receptor beta chain was captured in a study of T cell responses to AZD1222 COVID-19 vaccine. Regarding the study as a whole: Reportedly, nearly half the spike-specific TCRs target unmutated variant regions.

TCRdb's copy holds only in-frame clones and misses some; the assay was immunoSEQ multiplex PCR. This table holds under 200,000 clones, about nine tenths found once. The germline CDR1 and CDR2 sequences are SGHDN and FVKESK. J was trimmed by 7 bases and V by 1 base; bases with no gene match: 3. The CDR3 has 14 amino acids. On this clone itself: Its specificity is unknown.

The chain employs TRBV14 and TRBJ1-2, with 10 bases identical to TRBD1. This sample comprised peripheral blood, obtained on day 0 of AZD1222 vaccination. This receptor was taken from an adult in good health. The CDR3 is CASSQGTGGFGYTF. The CDR3 DNA reads as TGTGCCAGCAGCCAAGGGACAGGGGGTTTTGGCTACACCTTC.